A selection of T cell receptor beta chains follows, all from one sample in a study of shared clonotypes between healthy human individuals. Clones were read by immunoSEQ multiplex PCR, and TCRdb kept only the in-frame ones, dropping some. This sample yields about 2.4 million clones, of which 90% to 95% are seen a single time; about 0.39% belongs to the top ten. The material sequenced was naive CD4+ T cells from PBMCs. These receptors all come from a man between 18 and 29 years old in good health. Some clones in this sample may be carry-over from other donors' samples. Each CDR3 is given with its conserved first and last residue. D genes are given only for firm matches. Part of the rows lack a size; the others show once, few, many or a class for expanded clones.

size	J	V	D	DNA	CDR3
-	TRBJ2-2	TRBV28	-	TGTGCCAGCAGTCCTAACACCGGGGAGCTGTTTTTT	CASSPNTGELFF
-	TRBJ2-2	TRBV19	-	TGTGCCAGTAAAGTGCAGGGGACCACCGGGGAGCTGTTTTTT	CASKVQGTTGELFF
-	TRBJ1-5	TRBV6-5	-	TGTGCCAGCAGTCCCAGGGTTAGGCAGCCCCAGCATTTT	CASSPRVRQPQHF
-	TRBJ2-2	TRBV7-9	TRBD2	TGTGCCAGCAGCCGCACAGCGGGAGGGCAGGGCACCGGGGAGCTGTTTTTT	CASSRTAGGQGTGELFF
-	TRBJ2-7	TRBV6-1	-	TGTGCCAGCAGTGAACTCATAGGAATGGTGTACGAGCAGTACTTC	CASSELIGMVYEQYF
-	TRBJ1-5	TRBV6-5	TRBD1	TGTGCCAGCAGTCCGGGACAGAAGGGCAATCAGCCCCAGCATTTT	CASSPGQKGNQPQHF
-	TRBJ2-7	TRBV5-4	TRBD2	TGTGCCAGCAGCTTGCGGCTAGCGGGCTCCTACGAGCAGTACTTC	CASSLRLAGSYEQYF
-	TRBJ2-3	TRBV11-2	-	TGTGCCAGCAGCTTTCTCCAGGGTATCCCGTGGGCAGATACGCAGTATTTT	CASSFLQGIPWADTQYF
-	TRBJ2-1	TRBV5-4	TRBD2	TGTGCCAGCAGCTTGGCTCAGCGGGAATACAATGAGCAGTTCTTC	CASSLAQREYNEQFF
few	TRBJ1-5	TRBV7-8	TRBD1	TGTGCCAGCAGCTACTTCGGACAGGGAATGAGTCAGCCCCAGCATTTT	CASSYFGQGMSQPQHF
-	TRBJ2-3	TRBV5-6	TRBD2	TGTGCCAGCAGCTACCGACTAGCGGGAAGCACAGATACGCAGTATTTT	CASSYRLAGSTDTQYF
few	TRBJ1-5	TRBV6-1	-	TGTGCCAGCAGTGAAACCCCAGGGTATCAGCCCCAGCATTTT	CASSETPGYQPQHF
-	TRBJ2-7	TRBV15	-	TGTGCCACCAGCGGCTCGTATTCAACGCGGTACGAGCAGTACTTC	CATSGSYSTRYEQYF
-	TRBJ1-1	TRBV5-1	-	TGCGCCAGCAGCGACTACTTGGACAGTCACAACACTGAAGCTTTCTTT	CASSDYLDSHNTEAFF
few	TRBJ1-5	TRBV28	TRBD1	TGTGCCAGCAGTTCCTCCGGACAGGGGGCTTATCAGCCCCAGCATTTT	CASSSSGQGAYQPQHF
once	TRBJ1-2	TRBV27	-	TGTGCCAGCAGTTCACAGGGCGGGTATGGCTACACCTTC	CASSSQGGYGYTF
once	TRBJ1-3	TRBV7-2	-	TGTGCCAGCAGATCCCTCGCCTCTGGAAACACCATATATTTT	CASRSLASGNTIYF
-	TRBJ2-7	TRBV5-1	-	TGCGCCAGCAGCCCGGACAGTACCCGGGACGAGCAGTACTTC	CASSPDSTRDEQYF
few	TRBJ1-1	TRBV2	-	TGTGCCAGCAGTGAAACACAAGGGTTCACTGAAGCTTTCTTT	CASSETQGFTEAFF